The present entry profiles one TCR beta chain with its context. This specimen comes from a study of OX40 agonist ivuxolimab in advanced cancers. The ends lost 10 bases at V and 9 bases at J; junction bases unmatched: 11. From germline, CDR1 is WSHSY and CDR2 SAAADI. This CDR3 comprises 14 residues. The repertoire was sequenced with immunoSEQ multiplex PCR; TCRdb's copy has only in-frame clones and lacks some. The sample contains 35,000 to 55,000 clones, 84% of which appear only once. Sequenced here: CD4+ or CD8+ T cells sorted from blood, sampled in a trial of the OX40 agonist ivuxolimab. The sequence came from an adult with an advanced solid tumor such as melanoma, head and neck, liver or kidney cancer. The chain carries TRBV10-2 and TRBJ2-1; 11 positions match TRBD2. This CDR3 is CATTPSGGYVEQFF. The CDR3 bases are TGCGCCACTACCCCTAGCGGGGGGTATGTTGAGCAGTTCTTC.